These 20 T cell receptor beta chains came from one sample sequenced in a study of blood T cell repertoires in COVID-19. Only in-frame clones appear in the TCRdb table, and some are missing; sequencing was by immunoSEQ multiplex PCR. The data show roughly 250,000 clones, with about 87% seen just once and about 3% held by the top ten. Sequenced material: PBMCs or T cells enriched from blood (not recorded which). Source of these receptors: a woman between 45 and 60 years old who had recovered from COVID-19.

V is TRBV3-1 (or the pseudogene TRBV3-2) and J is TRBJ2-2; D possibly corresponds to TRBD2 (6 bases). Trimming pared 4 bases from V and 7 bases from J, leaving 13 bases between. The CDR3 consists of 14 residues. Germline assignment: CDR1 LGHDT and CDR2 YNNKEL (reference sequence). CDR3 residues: CASSPSRGHGELFF. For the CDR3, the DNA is TGTGCCAGCAGCCCTTCGCGGGGCCACGGGGAGCTGTTTTTT.

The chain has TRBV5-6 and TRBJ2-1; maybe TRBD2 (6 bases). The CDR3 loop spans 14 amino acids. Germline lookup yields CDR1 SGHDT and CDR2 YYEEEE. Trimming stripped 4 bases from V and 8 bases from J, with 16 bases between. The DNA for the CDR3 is TGTGCCAGCAGCCGACTAGTTTCTCCCTATGAGCAGTTCTTC. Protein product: CASSRLVSPYEQFF.

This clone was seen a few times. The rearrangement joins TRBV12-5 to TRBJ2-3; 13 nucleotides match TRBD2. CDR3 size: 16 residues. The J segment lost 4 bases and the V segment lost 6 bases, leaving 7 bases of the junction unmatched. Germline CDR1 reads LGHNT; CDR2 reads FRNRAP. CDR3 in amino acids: CASGRGLAGAPDTQYF. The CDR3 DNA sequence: TGTGCTAGTGGCAGAGGACTAGCGGGAGCCCCAGATACGCAGTATTTT.

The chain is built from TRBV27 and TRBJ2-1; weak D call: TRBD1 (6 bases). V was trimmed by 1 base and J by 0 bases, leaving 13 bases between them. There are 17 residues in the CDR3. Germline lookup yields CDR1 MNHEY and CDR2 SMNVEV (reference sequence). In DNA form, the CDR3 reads TGTGCCAGCAGTTTATTTTCGGCGGACAGCTCCTACAATGAGCAGTTCTTC. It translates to CASSLFSADSSYNEQFF.

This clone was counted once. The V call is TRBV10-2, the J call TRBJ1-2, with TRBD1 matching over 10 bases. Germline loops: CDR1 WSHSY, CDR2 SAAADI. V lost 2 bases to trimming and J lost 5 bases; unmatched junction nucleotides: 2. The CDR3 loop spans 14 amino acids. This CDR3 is CASSEAGQGYGYTF. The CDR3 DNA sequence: TGCGCCAGCAGTGAGGCGGGACAGGGGTATGGCTACACCTTC.

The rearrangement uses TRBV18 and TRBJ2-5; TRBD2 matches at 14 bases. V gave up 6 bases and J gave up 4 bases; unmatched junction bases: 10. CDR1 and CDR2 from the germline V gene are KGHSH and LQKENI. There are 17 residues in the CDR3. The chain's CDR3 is CASSPGTSGSGGETQYF. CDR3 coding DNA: TGTGCCAGCTCGCCCGGGACTAGCGGGAGTGGTGGAGAGACCCAGTACTTC.

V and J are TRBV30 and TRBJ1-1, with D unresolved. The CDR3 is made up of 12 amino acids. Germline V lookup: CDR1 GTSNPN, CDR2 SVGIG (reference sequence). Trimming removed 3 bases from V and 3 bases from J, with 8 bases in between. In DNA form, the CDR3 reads TGTGCCTGGAGCGGACTATACACTGAAGCTTTCTTT. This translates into CAWSGLYTEAFF.

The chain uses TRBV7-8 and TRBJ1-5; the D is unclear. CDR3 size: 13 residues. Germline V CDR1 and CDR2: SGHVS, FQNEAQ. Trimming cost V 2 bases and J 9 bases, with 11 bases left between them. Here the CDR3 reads CASSLRARGPQHF. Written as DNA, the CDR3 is TGTGCCAGCAGCTTACGGGCCCGGGGGCCCCAGCATTTT.

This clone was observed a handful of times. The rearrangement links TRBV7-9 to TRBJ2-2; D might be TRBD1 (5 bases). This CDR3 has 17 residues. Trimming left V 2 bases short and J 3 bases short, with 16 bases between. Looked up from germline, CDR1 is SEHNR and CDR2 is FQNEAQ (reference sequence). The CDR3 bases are TGTGCCAGCAGCTTACCAGGCAGGGCCCCCGACACCGGGGAGCTGTTTTTT. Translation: CASSLPGRAPDTGELFF.

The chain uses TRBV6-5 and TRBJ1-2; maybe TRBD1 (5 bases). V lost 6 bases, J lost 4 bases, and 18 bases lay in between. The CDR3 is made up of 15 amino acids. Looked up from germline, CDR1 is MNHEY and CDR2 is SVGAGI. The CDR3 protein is CASSPGGGPVYGYTF. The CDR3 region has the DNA TGTGCCAGCAGCCCCGGGGGAGGACCAGTCTATGGCTACACCTTC.

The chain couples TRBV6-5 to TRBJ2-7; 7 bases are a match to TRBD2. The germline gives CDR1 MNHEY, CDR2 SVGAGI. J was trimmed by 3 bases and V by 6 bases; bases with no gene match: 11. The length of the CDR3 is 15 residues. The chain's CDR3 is CASRPSGINIYEQYF. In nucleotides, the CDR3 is TGTGCCAGCAGACCAAGCGGGATAAATATCTACGAGCAGTACTTC.

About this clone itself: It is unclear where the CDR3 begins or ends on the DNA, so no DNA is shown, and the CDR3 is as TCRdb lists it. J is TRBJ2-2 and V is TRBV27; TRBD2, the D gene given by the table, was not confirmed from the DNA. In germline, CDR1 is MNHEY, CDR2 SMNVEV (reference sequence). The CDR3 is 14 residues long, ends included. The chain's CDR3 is CASSTSTNTGELFF.

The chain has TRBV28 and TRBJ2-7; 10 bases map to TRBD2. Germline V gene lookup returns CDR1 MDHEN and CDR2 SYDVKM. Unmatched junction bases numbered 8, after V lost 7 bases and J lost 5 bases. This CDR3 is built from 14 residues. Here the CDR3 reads CASKKAGGPHEQYF. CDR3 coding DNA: TGTGCCAGCAAAAAAGCGGGAGGGCCACACGAGCAGTACTTC.

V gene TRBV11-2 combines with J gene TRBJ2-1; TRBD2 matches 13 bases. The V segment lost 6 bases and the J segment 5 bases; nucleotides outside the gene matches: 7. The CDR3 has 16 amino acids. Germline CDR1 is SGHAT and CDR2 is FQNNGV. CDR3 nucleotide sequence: TGTGCCAGCAGGCCTACTAGCGGGAGGGCCAACAATGAGCAGTTCTTC. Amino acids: CASRPTSGRANNEQFF.

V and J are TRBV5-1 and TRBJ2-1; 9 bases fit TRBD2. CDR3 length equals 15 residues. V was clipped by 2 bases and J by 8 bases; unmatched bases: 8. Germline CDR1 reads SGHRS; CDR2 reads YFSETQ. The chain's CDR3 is CASSFTAGGTHEQFF. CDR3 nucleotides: TGCGCCAGCAGCTTCACAGCGGGAGGAACCCATGAGCAGTTCTTC.

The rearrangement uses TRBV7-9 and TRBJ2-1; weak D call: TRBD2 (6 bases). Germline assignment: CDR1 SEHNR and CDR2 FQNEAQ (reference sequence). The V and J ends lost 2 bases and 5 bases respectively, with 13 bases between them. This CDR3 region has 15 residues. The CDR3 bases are TGTGCCAGCAGCTTAAATTCGGCGGGGCACAATGAGCAGTTCTTC. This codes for CASSLNSAGHNEQFF.

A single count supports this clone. The CDR3 bases are TGTGCCACCAGCATGGGACTAGCGGGAGCTTTCGGCGAGCAGTACTTC. This sequence encodes CATSMGLAGAFGEQYF. The chain couples TRBV15 to TRBJ2-7, with 14 bases identical to TRBD2. J lost 6 bases, V lost 4 bases, and 8 bases had no gene match. The CDR3 has 16 residues. CDR1 LNHNV and CDR2 YYDKDF come from the germline V gene (reference sequence).

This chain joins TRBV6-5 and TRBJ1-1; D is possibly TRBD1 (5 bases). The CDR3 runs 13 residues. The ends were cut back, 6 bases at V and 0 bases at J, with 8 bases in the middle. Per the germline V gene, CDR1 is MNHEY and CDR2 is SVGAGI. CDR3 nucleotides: TGTGCCAGCAGGACGACAGTGAACACTGAAGCTTTCTTT. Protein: CASRTTVNTEAFF.

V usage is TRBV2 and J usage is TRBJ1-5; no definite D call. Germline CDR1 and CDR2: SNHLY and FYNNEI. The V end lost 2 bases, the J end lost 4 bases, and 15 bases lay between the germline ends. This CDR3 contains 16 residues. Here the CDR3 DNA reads TGTGCCAGCAGTGAAAAGAAGTGGGCCGTAAATCAGCCCCAGCATTTT. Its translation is CASSEKKWAVNQPQHF.

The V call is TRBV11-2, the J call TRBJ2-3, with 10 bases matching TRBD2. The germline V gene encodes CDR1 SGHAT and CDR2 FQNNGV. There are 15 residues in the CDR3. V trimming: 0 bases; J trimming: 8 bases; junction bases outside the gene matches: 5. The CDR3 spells CASSLDLAGVFTQYF. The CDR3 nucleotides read TGTGCCAGCAGCTTAGACCTAGCGGGAGTGTTTACGCAGTATTTT.